The clone carrying this T cell receptor beta chain appeared once. The CDR3 consists of 13 residues. V was pared by 3 bases and J by 4 bases, with 10 bases between. Germline V gene lookup returns CDR1 SGHTS and CDR2 YDEGEE. CD45RO negativity and positive selection for CCR7 defined naive CD8 cells, a population that excluded terminally differentiated effector memory CD45RA+ cells. Method: immunoSEQ multiplex PCR; TCRdb's copy keeps in-frame clones and lacks some. Altogether some 2,000,000 clones are present, just under 95% being singletons, with the ten largest covering around 1.1%. The sample belongs to a study of shared clonotypes between healthy human individuals. Overall study: Researchers assigned three CD4 naive, three CD4 memory, two CD8 naive and one CD8 memory plate to each donor.

Sequenced sample: naive CD8+ T cells sorted from blood. The receptor's source is a man aged 18 to 35 in good health. The V gene is TRBV5-8, the J gene TRBJ1-2; maybe TRBD1 (5 bases). CDR3 sequence (DNA): TGTGCCAGCAGCTACGGGACCGCCTATGGCTACACCTTC. It specifies CASSYGTAYGYTF.